This T cell receptor (beta chain) came from a study of shared clonotypes between healthy human individuals. Study-wide results and caveats: There were few donors, and this limited the genetic and exposure-history diversity represented. Among donors, sharing of clonotypes was expected to be affected by sequencing depth.

The assay ran at deep level. Sequencing used immunoSEQ multiplex PCR; TCRdb keeps in-frame clones, though not all of them. This sample has fewer than 650,000 clones, with approximately 80% found just once. The CDR3 length is 17 residues. Germline V gives CDR1 LNHDA, CDR2 SQIVND (reference sequence). V lost 4 bases and J 4 bases, leaving 19 bases between the germline ends. In the case of this clone: Its target is not known.

The chain combines TRBV19 with TRBJ2-2; tentative D call: TRBD2 (6 bases). Sequenced material: PBMCs. This clonotype was sampled from a woman between 35 and 50 years old in good health. Some clones in this sample may be carry-over from other donors' samples. DNA for the CDR3: TGTGCCAGTAGTAAAGTCCCGCCCCGGCGGGGCACCGGGGAGCTGTTTTTT. Protein sequence: CASSKVPPRRGTGELFF.